This is a list of T cell receptor beta chains from one sample in a study of shared clonotypes between healthy human individuals. The method was immunoSEQ multiplex PCR; TCRdb's version includes in-frame clones alone and lacks a portion of them. The table records fewer than 600,000 clones, approximately 85% of them present only once. The specimen sequenced was PBMCs. Receptor source: a woman between 40 and 50 years old in good health. Some clones in this sample may be carry-over from other donors' samples. Both conserved end residues are part of each CDR3. The D gene is left open where the match is weak. The size entry is marked missing in some rows and otherwise reads once, few, many or a size class.

V gene: TRBV10-2; D gene: TRBD1; clone size: NA; J gene: TRBJ2-5; CDR3 DNA: TGCGCCAGCAGTGAACACAGGGGGCCTCAAGAGACCCAGTACTTC; CDR3 protein: CASSEHRGPQETQYF
V gene: TRBV18; D gene: NA; clone size: NA; J gene: TRBJ1-5; CDR3 DNA: TGTGCCAGCTCAGAGAATAGCAATCAGCCCCAGCATTTT; CDR3 protein: CASSENSNQPQHF
V gene: TRBV28; D gene: NA; clone size: once; J gene: TRBJ2-6; CDR3 DNA: TGTGCCAGCAAAGGCGGGGCCAACGTCCTGACTTTC; CDR3 protein: CASKGGANVLTF
V gene: TRBV7-2; D gene: NA; clone size: NA; J gene: TRBJ2-2; CDR3 DNA: TGTGCCAGCAGCTTACGATTGAACACCGGGGAGCTGTTTTTT; CDR3 protein: CASSLRLNTGELFF
V gene: TRBV28; D gene: NA; clone size: NA; J gene: TRBJ2-4; CDR3 DNA: TGTGCCAGCAGCCGGAGCTTACTAGCCAAAAACATTCAGTACTTC; CDR3 protein: CASSRSLLAKNIQYF
V gene: TRBV11-2; D gene: NA; clone size: NA; J gene: TRBJ1-1; CDR3 DNA: TGTGCCAGCAGCTTAGACGGGTGGGGGGCGAACACTGAAGCTTTCTTT; CDR3 protein: CASSLDGWGANTEAFF
V gene: TRBV18; D gene: TRBD1; clone size: NA; J gene: TRBJ2-1; CDR3 DNA: TGTGCCAGCTCACCGGGACAGATCAATGAGCAGTTCTTC; CDR3 protein: CASSPGQINEQFF
V gene: TRBV7-8; D gene: NA; clone size: once; J gene: TRBJ2-5; CDR3 DNA: TGTGCCAGCAGCTTAGTAAGGGTGAGATGGGAGACCCAGTACTTC; CDR3 protein: CASSLVRVRWETQYF
V gene: TRBV11-3; D gene: NA; clone size: NA; J gene: TRBJ2-2; CDR3 DNA: TGTGCCAGCAGCTTAGAGGGTTCGGGCGGGGAGCTGTTTTTT; CDR3 protein: CASSLEGSGGELFF
V gene: TRBV5-6; D gene: NA; clone size: NA; J gene: TRBJ2-1; CDR3 DNA: TGTGCCAGCAGCCAAGAGGCGAGCTCCTACAATGAGCAGTTCTTC; CDR3 protein: CASSQEASSYNEQFF
V gene: TRBV20-1; D gene: NA; clone size: once; J gene: TRBJ2-7; CDR3 DNA: TGCAGTGCTAACTACGAGCAGTACTTC; CDR3 protein: CSANYEQYF
V gene: TRBV2; D gene: TRBD1; clone size: few; J gene: TRBJ1-5; CDR3 DNA: TGTGCCAGCAGCAGACAGGGACCGTATAGCAATCAGCCCCAGCATTTT; CDR3 protein: CASSRQGPYSNQPQHF
V gene: TRBV27; D gene: NA; clone size: NA; J gene: TRBJ2-6; CDR3 DNA: TGTGCCAGCAGTTCCGAGGTACAGGGCTCTGGGGCCAACGTCCTGACTTTC; CDR3 protein: CASSSEVQGSGANVLTF
V gene: TRBV9; D gene: TRBD2; clone size: NA; J gene: TRBJ2-3; CDR3 DNA: TGTGCCAGCAGCGTACTTGCTAGCGGGATTCAGGATACGCAGTATTTT; CDR3 protein: CASSVLASGIQDTQYF
V gene: TRBV7-3; D gene: TRBD2; clone size: NA; J gene: TRBJ2-1; CDR3 DNA: TGTGCCAGCAGCTTGCACGGGTTTAGCGGGAGGGCCAGTCTCATCTATGAGCAGTTCTTC; CDR3 protein: CASSLHGFSGRASLIYEQFF
V gene: TRBV28; D gene: TRBD2; clone size: NA; J gene: TRBJ2-1; CDR3 DNA: TGTGCCAGCAGACTAGCGGGACATGAGCAGTTCTTC; CDR3 protein: CASRLAGHEQFF
V gene: TRBV19; D gene: TRBD2; clone size: NA; J gene: TRBJ2-1; CDR3 DNA: TGTGCCAGTACAGAAGCGGGAGGCTACAATGAGCAGTTCTTC; CDR3 protein: CASTEAGGYNEQFF
V gene: TRBV10-2; D gene: TRBD1; clone size: NA; J gene: TRBJ2-1; CDR3 DNA: TGCGCCAGCAAAAGGGACAGATCCTACAATGAGCAGTTCTTC; CDR3 protein: CASKRDRSYNEQFF
V gene: TRBV15; D gene: NA; clone size: NA; J gene: TRBJ2-7; CDR3 DNA: TGTGCCACCAGCAGGAACCGGGCCCCGAGCTCCTACGAGCAGTACTTC; CDR3 protein: CATSRNRAPSSYEQYF
V gene: TRBV6-5; D gene: TRBD1; clone size: NA; J gene: TRBJ2-7; CDR3 DNA: TGTGCCAGCAGTGTCGGGACAGGGCAGGGCGAGCAGTACTTC; CDR3 protein: CASSVGTGQGEQYF
V gene: TRBV28; D gene: NA; clone size: NA; J gene: TRBJ2-7; CDR3 DNA: TGTGCCAGCAGTTTAGCACAGGCTGGAAGCTCCTACGAGCAGTACTTC; CDR3 protein: CASSLAQAGSSYEQYF
V gene: TRBV30; D gene: NA; clone size: NA; J gene: TRBJ2-1; CDR3 DNA: TGTGCCTGGAGTAATAAACAGGGTCCGCTTGAGCAGTTCTTC; CDR3 protein: CAWSNKQGPLEQFF
V gene: TRBV6-1; D gene: NA; clone size: NA; J gene: TRBJ2-7; CDR3 DNA: TGTGCCAGCAGTGAATTGGACAGAAAAACACAGCAGTACTTC; CDR3 protein: CASSELDRKTQQYF
V gene: TRBV19; D gene: NA; clone size: NA; J gene: TRBJ1-1; CDR3 DNA: TGTGCCAGTAGTGACAGATTTTACACTGAAGCTTTCTTT; CDR3 protein: CASSDRFYTEAFF
V gene: TRBV10-2; D gene: NA; clone size: once; J gene: TRBJ1-2; CDR3 DNA: TGCGCCAGCAGCCCGGGAGAAGGGGTTGGAGGCTACACCTTC; CDR3 protein: CASSPGEGVGGYTF
V gene: TRBV28; D gene: NA; clone size: NA; J gene: TRBJ1-5; CDR3 DNA: TGTGCCAGCAGTTTGTACAGGGTCAATCAGCCCCAGCATTTT; CDR3 protein: CASSLYRVNQPQHF
V gene: TRBV30; D gene: NA; clone size: many; J gene: TRBJ1-2; CDR3 DNA: TGTGCCTGGAAGGCTCCCCCTAACTATGGCTACACCTTC; CDR3 protein: CAWKAPPNYGYTF
V gene: TRBV5-1; D gene: TRBD1; clone size: few; J gene: TRBJ1-1; CDR3 DNA: TGCGCCAGCAGCTCGGGACAGTTCATGAACACTGAAGCTTTCTTT; CDR3 protein: CASSSGQFMNTEAFF
V gene: TRBV5-8; D gene: TRBD2; clone size: NA; J gene: TRBJ2-5; CDR3 DNA: TGTGCCAGCAACCGACTAGCGGGAGAGGGGGAGACCCAGTACTTC; CDR3 protein: CASNRLAGEGETQYF
V gene: TRBV6-1; D gene: NA; clone size: NA; J gene: TRBJ1-4; CDR3 DNA: TGTGCCAGCATATGGGGGGCGGATGAAAAACTGTTTTTT; CDR3 protein: CASIWGADEKLFF
V gene: TRBV7-9; D gene: NA; clone size: NA; J gene: TRBJ2-2; CDR3 DNA: TGTGCCAGCAGCCTCCACAGGGGAGGCACCGGGGAGCTGTTTTTT; CDR3 protein: CASSLHRGGTGELFF
V gene: TRBV6-5; D gene: NA; clone size: NA; J gene: TRBJ2-5; CDR3 DNA: TGTGCCAGCACCAGTGGTTCAGAGACCCAGTACTTC; CDR3 protein: CASTSGSETQYF
V gene: TRBV5-4; D gene: NA; clone size: NA; J gene: TRBJ2-1; CDR3 DNA: TGTGCCAGCAGCCAAACAGGCACCCATGAGCAGTTCTTC; CDR3 protein: CASSQTGTHEQFF
V gene: TRBV6-1; D gene: TRBD1; clone size: once; J gene: TRBJ1-2; CDR3 DNA: TGTGCCAGCAGAACCCCGGGACAGAGAAACTATGGCTACACCTTC; CDR3 protein: CASRTPGQRNYGYTF
V gene: TRBV4-2; D gene: NA; clone size: NA; J gene: TRBJ2-2; CDR3 DNA: TGTGCCAGCAGCCAAGATAGGGCCGGGGAGCTGTTTTTT; CDR3 protein: CASSQDRAGELFF
V gene: TRBV6-5; D gene: NA; clone size: few; J gene: TRBJ2-6; CDR3 DNA: TGTGCCAGCAGTACCCTCTCTGGGGCCAACGTCCTGACTTTC; CDR3 protein: CASSTLSGANVLTF
V gene: TRBV11-2; D gene: TRBD2; clone size: NA; J gene: TRBJ2-7; CDR3 DNA: TGTGCCAGCAGCTTAGCCAGCGGGAGGGCCTACGAGCAGTACTTC; CDR3 protein: CASSLASGRAYEQYF
V gene: TRBV7-2; D gene: NA; clone size: NA; J gene: TRBJ2-1; CDR3 DNA: TGTGCCAGCAGCTTAGCGAGCCCCTACAATGAGCAGTTCTTC; CDR3 protein: CASSLASPYNEQFF
V gene: TRBV2; D gene: TRBD1; clone size: NA; J gene: TRBJ2-5; CDR3 DNA: TGTGCCAGCATAAACAGGGGAGCCGAGACCCAGTACTTC; CDR3 protein: CASINRGAETQYF
V gene: TRBV5-1; D gene: NA; clone size: NA; J gene: TRBJ1-2; CDR3 DNA: TGCGCCAGCAGCTTGCCTGCAGGCCCCGCTAACTATGGCTACACCTTC; CDR3 protein: CASSLPAGPANYGYTF
V gene: TRBV5-6; D gene: TRBD2; clone size: many; J gene: TRBJ2-3; CDR3 DNA: TGTGCCAGCAGCCCTGGGACTAGCGGGAGCGATACGCAGTATTTT; CDR3 protein: CASSPGTSGSDTQYF
V gene: TRBV5-1; D gene: NA; clone size: NA; J gene: TRBJ2-5; CDR3 DNA: TGCGCCAGCAGCTTGTCAGGGTCCCAAGAGACCCAGTACTTC; CDR3 protein: CASSLSGSQETQYF
V gene: TRBV4-1; D gene: NA; clone size: NA; J gene: TRBJ2-7; CDR3 DNA: TGCGCCAGCAGCCAAGAGATCCCGACAGTCCCCTACGAGCAGTACTTC; CDR3 protein: CASSQEIPTVPYEQYF
V gene: TRBV9; D gene: TRBD2; clone size: NA; J gene: TRBJ2-1; CDR3 DNA: TGTGCCAGCAGCTCAGCGGGGCGCCCCAATGAGCAGTTCTTC; CDR3 protein: CASSSAGRPNEQFF
V gene: TRBV11-2; D gene: NA; clone size: NA; J gene: TRBJ2-1; CDR3 DNA: TGTGCCAGCAGCCGAGGGTGGACTGAGCAGTTCTTC; CDR3 protein: CASSRGWTEQFF
V gene: TRBV10-2; D gene: TRBD2; clone size: NA; J gene: TRBJ2-1; CDR3 DNA: TGCGCCAGCACGACTAGCGGGAGGGACGAGCAGTTCTTC; CDR3 protein: CASTTSGRDEQFF
V gene: TRBV28; D gene: NA; clone size: NA; J gene: TRBJ2-7; CDR3 DNA: TGTGCCAGCACCCCCCGGGTTCCTAGTGGCTACGAGCAGTACTTC; CDR3 protein: CASTPRVPSGYEQYF
V gene: TRBV18; D gene: NA; clone size: NA; J gene: TRBJ2-1; CDR3 DNA: TGTGCCAGCTCACCACGGACAGACCGGGACAATGAGCAGTTCTTC; CDR3 protein: CASSPRTDRDNEQFF
V gene: TRBV27; D gene: NA; clone size: NA; J gene: TRBJ2-7; CDR3 DNA: TGTGCCAGCAGCTATGGGTTTGGGACATCAGCGGGTGAGCAGTACTTC; CDR3 protein: CASSYGFGTSAGEQYF
V gene: TRBV6-6; D gene: TRBD1; clone size: few; J gene: TRBJ1-2; CDR3 DNA: TGTGCCAGCAGCCCGGGACAGGATTATGGCTACACCTTC; CDR3 protein: CASSPGQDYGYTF
V gene: TRBV29-1; D gene: NA; clone size: once; J gene: TRBJ1-4; CDR3 DNA: TGCAGCGTTGGGGGGCCAGATGAAAAACTGTTTTTT; CDR3 protein: CSVGGPDEKLFF
V gene: TRBV7-8; D gene: TRBD1; clone size: NA; J gene: TRBJ2-5; CDR3 DNA: TGTGCCAGCAGCTTAGCGGTTCGGACAGGGGGTAGGAAGACCCAGTACTTC; CDR3 protein: CASSLAVRTGGRKTQYF
V gene: TRBV2; D gene: TRBD1; clone size: NA; J gene: TRBJ2-7; CDR3 DNA: TGTGCCAGCAGGAAGGACAGGAATTCCTTCCTTGCACTTTACGAGCAGTACTTC; CDR3 protein: CASRKDRNSFLALYEQYF